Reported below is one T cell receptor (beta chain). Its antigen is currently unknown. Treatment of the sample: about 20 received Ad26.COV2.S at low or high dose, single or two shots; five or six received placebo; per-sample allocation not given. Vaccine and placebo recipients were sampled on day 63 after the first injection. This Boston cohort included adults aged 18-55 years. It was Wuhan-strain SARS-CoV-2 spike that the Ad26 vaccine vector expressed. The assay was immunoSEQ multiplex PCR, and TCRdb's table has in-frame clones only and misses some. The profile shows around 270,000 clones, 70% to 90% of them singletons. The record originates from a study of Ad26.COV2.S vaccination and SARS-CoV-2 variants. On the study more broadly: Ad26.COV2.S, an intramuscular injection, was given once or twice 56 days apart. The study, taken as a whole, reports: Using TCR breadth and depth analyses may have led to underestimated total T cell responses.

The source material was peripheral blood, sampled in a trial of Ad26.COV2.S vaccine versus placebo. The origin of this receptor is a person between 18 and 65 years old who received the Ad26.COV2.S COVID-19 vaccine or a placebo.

DNA of the CDR3: TGCGCCAGCAGCCTGACTAGCGGGGACCCCGGGGAGCTGTTTTTT. This codes for CASSLTSGDPGELFF. The rearrangement joins TRBV4-3 to TRBJ2-2, with TRBD2 matching over 11 bases. The CDR3 consists of 15 residues. CDR1 LGHNA and CDR2 YSLEER come from the germline V gene. V trimming: 4 bases; J trimming: 6 bases; junction bases outside the gene matches: 4.